This TCR beta chain was sequenced for a study of technical replicates of blood from a few donors. The germline CDR1 and CDR2 sequences are SEHNR and FQNEAQ (reference sequence). V lost 5 bases to trimming and J lost 3 bases; unmatched junction nucleotides: 4. This CDR3 is built from 15 residues. Sequencing used immunoSEQ multiplex PCR; TCRdb keeps in-frame clones, though not all of them. The sample carries 65,000 to 90,000 clones, roughly 93% recorded once. This clone came up a few times. The sequencing sample was made of T cells isolated from PBMCs. This receptor was identified in a human donor in good health. The J gene is TRBJ2-2, the V gene TRBV7-9; 9 positions match TRBD2. The CDR3, as DNA: TGTGCCAGCAGCCCCCTAGCGGGGCACACCGGGGAGCTGTTTTTT. This gives the protein CASSPLAGHTGELFF.